Listed below are T cell receptor beta chains from one sample, sequenced in a study of shared clonotypes between healthy human individuals. The assay was immunoSEQ multiplex PCR, and TCRdb's table has in-frame clones only and misses some. The sample records approximately 2,300,000 clones, around 90% being singletons. Sequenced input: naive CD4+ T cells from PBMCs. These receptors originate from a man aged 18 to 29 in good health. Some clones in this sample may be carry-over from other donors' samples. CDR3s include the opening cysteine and the closing phenylalanine or tryptophan. A D gene is named only where the DNA matches it firmly. Clone size is given for some rows only: seen once, a few or many times, or a class if the clone is expanded.

cdr3_nt cdr3_aa clone_size v_call d_call j_call
TGTGCCAGCAGCCCCAAAGCCCGGGCCACTGAAGCTTTCTTT CASSPKARATEAFF . TRBV16 . TRBJ1-1
TGTGCCAGCAGTGTAGGAGGGAGAACCGGGGAGCTGTTTTTT CASSVGGRTGELFF . TRBV6-1 . TRBJ2-2
TGTGCCAGCAGTTTGGAAGAGACTAGCGGAGGGAAACCCCGGGGGTCCCAAGAGACCCAGTACTTC CASSLEETSGGKPRGSQETQYF . TRBV27 TRBD2 TRBJ2-5
TGTGCCAGCAGGCTCACAGGAGCCTATGGCTACACCTTC CASRLTGAYGYTF . TRBV28 . TRBJ1-2
TGCGCCAGCAGGGCCGGGACAGGGGGCAATCAGCCCCAGCATTTT CASRAGTGGNQPQHF once TRBV10-2 TRBD1 TRBJ1-5
TGTGCCAGCACCCGCCGTGGACAGGGAGTGTGGTCACCCCTCCACTTT CASTRRGQGVWSPLHF . TRBV5-4 TRBD1 TRBJ1-6
TGTGCCACCAGCAGTGAACTCTGGGGGAACACCGGGGAGCTGTTTTTT CATSSELWGNTGELFF . TRBV15 . TRBJ2-2
TGTGCCAGCAGTCAGGGCGCCTATAGCAATCAGCCCCAGCATTTT CASSQGAYSNQPQHF . TRBV28 . TRBJ1-5
TGTGCCAGCAGTTTAACGGGTCCAACCTACGAGCAGTACTTC CASSLTGPTYEQYF . TRBV28 . TRBJ2-7
TGCAGCGTTGAAGATCGTGCGGAGAGCTCCTACGAGCAGTACTTC CSVEDRAESSYEQYF few TRBV29-1 . TRBJ2-7
TGTGCCAGCGGACGGACAGGGCGCACAGATACGCAGTATTTT CASGRTGRTDTQYF . TRBV7-9 TRBD1 TRBJ2-3
TGCGCCAGCAGCCAGGGAACGACAGGGGGAAGGTCTACGCAGTATTTT CASSQGTTGGRSTQYF . TRBV4-3 TRBD1 TRBJ2-3
TGTGCCAGCGGGACGACAGTTGGGGGAGAGACCCAGTACTTC CASGTTVGGETQYF . TRBV6-1 . TRBJ2-5
TGCGCCAGCAGCTGGAGCGGGAGGGGGGCAGATACGCAGTATTTT CASSWSGRGADTQYF . TRBV5-1 TRBD2 TRBJ2-3
TGTGCCAGCTCACTAGCGGGAGATCGAGAGCAGTACTTC CASSLAGDREQYF . TRBV2 TRBD2 TRBJ2-7
TGTGCCAGCAGCTTACGACAGGGGGGAACAGATACGCAGTATTTT CASSLRQGGTDTQYF . TRBV7-3 TRBD1 TRBJ2-3
TGTGCCAGCAGTGAAAACCGGGAGGATGGCTACACCTTC CASSENREDGYTF . TRBV2 . TRBJ1-2
TGTGCCAGCAGTTTATTGGGGGGCGCCTATGGCTACACCTTC CASSLLGGAYGYTF . TRBV28 . TRBJ1-2
TGCGCCAGCAGTGTAGGGGGGTACGACGAGCAGTACTTC CASSVGGYDEQYF . TRBV10-1 . TRBJ2-7
TGTGCCAGCAGTTTACCTCCAGGCTACGAGCAGTACTTC CASSLPPGYEQYF once TRBV28 . TRBJ2-7
TGCGCCAGCAGCCAAGATTGGAAGGGCGGGAGGGCCCCCGAGCAGTACTTC CASSQDWKGGRAPEQYF . TRBV4-1 TRBD2 TRBJ2-7
TGTGCCAGCAGCTTGAACAGGGGAGTAGGCTACACCTTC CASSLNRGVGYTF . TRBV5-6 TRBD1 TRBJ1-2
TGTGCCAGCAGTCCTCCGGGCGCCGGGGCTTTCTTT CASSPPGAGAFF . TRBV28 . TRBJ1-1
TGTGCCAGCAGCTCCGGGGCGGGAGGTAGAAATACGCAGTATTTT CASSSGAGGRNTQYF . TRBV9 TRBD2 TRBJ2-3
TGTGCCAGCATGTCAGGAACCATATATTTT CASMSGTIYF . TRBV28 . TRBJ1-3
TGTGCCACCAGCAGAGGCAGGGAGAATCAGCCCCAGCATTTT CATSRGRENQPQHF . TRBV15 . TRBJ1-5
TGTGCCAGCAGTTTTAGTAGCAATCAGCCCCAGCATTTT CASSFSSNQPQHF . TRBV7-2 . TRBJ1-5
TGCGCCAGCAGCTTCGGCGGCTACAATGAGCAGTTCTTC CASSFGGYNEQFF . TRBV5-1 . TRBJ2-1
TGTGCCAGCAGCAAAGGGACAGGGACCCCCTACGAGCAGTACTTC CASSKGTGTPYEQYF . TRBV5-6 TRBD1 TRBJ2-7
TGCGCCAGCAGCTTGGACAGACCAAACACTGAAGCTTTCTTT CASSLDRPNTEAFF . TRBV5-1 . TRBJ1-1
TGTGCCAGCACCGAACAGGGCGGGGAAACAGATACGCAGTATTTT CASTEQGGETDTQYF . TRBV13 . TRBJ2-3
TGTGCCAGCAGTCCCCATTCCGGGGCTAGCAGGCGGGATGAGCAGTTCTTC CASSPHSGASRRDEQFF . TRBV27 . TRBJ2-1
TGTGCCAGGAGCGCACGGGATCTAGCGGGAACACCGAGGAGCTCCTACAATGAGCAGTTCTTC CARSARDLAGTPRSSYNEQFF . TRBV18 TRBD2 TRBJ2-1
TGTGCCAGCAGTTCCCTTTACTCCTACAATGAGCAGTTCTTC CASSSLYSYNEQFF . TRBV27 . TRBJ2-1
TGCGCCAGCAGCCAAGATTTGCAGGACGAGGCGTATGGCTACACCTTC CASSQDLQDEAYGYTF . TRBV4-3 . TRBJ1-2
TGTGCCAGCAGCTCTCCGCCCCCCGGGACTAGTCGGTACATTCAGTACTTC CASSSPPPGTSRYIQYF . TRBV11-2 TRBD2 TRBJ2-4
TGTGCCAGCAGCGTAGACAGGGGGGTTAATGAAAAACTGTTTTTT CASSVDRGVNEKLFF once TRBV9 TRBD1 TRBJ1-4
TGTGCCAGTAGTACACTTGCACAGGGGGCGTCCTACGAGCAGTACTTC CASSTLAQGASYEQYF . TRBV19 TRBD1 TRBJ2-7
TGTGCCAGCAGCTTGACGGGAGGGCCTCGGAACACTGAAGCTTTCTTT CASSLTGGPRNTEAFF . TRBV5-4 . TRBJ1-1
TGTGCCAGCAGTGGCCAGGGGACGAACACCGGGGAGCTGTTTTTT CASSGQGTNTGELFF . TRBV25-1 . TRBJ2-2
TGTGCCTGGAGTGTAAAGGGGTCGGAGACCCAGTACTTC CAWSVKGSETQYF . TRBV30 . TRBJ2-5
TGCGCCAGCAGTTTAGTGGGGGTGGAAGAAAAACTGTTTTTT CASSLVGVEEKLFF . TRBV23-1 . TRBJ1-4
TGTGCCAGTAGTATGGTGGGACAGGGGGCGCAGGGCTACACCTTC CASSMVGQGAQGYTF . TRBV19 TRBD1 TRBJ1-2
TGCGCCAGCAGTCTCCTGCAGGCCTACGAGCAGTACTTC CASSLLQAYEQYF . TRBV23-1 . TRBJ2-7
TGTGCCACCCAAGGAGGGGACGAGCAGTACTTC CATQGGDEQYF . TRBV10-3 . TRBJ2-7
TGCGCCAGCAGTGAAGGGACTAGCCCCAATGAGCAGTTCTTC CASSEGTSPNEQFF . TRBV5-1 TRBD2 TRBJ2-1
TGTGCCAGCTCACCCCAGGGGGCTGGGGAGCAGTACTTC CASSPQGAGEQYF . TRBV18 TRBD1 TRBJ2-7
TGTGCCATCAGGGAGTCGGTAGCGGGGCGCACAGATACGCAGTATTTT CAIRESVAGRTDTQYF . TRBV10-3 TRBD2 TRBJ2-3